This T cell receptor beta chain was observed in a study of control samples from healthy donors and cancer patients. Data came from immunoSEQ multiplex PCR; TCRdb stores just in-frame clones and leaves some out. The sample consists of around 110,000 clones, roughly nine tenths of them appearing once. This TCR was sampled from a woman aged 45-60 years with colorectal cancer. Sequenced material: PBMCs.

The DNA of the CDR3 is TGTGCCAGCGGGGGGGGAAGCACAGATACGCAGTATTTT. Translating it yields CASGGGSTDTQYF. The V gene is TRBV3-1 (or the pseudogene TRBV3-2), the J gene TRBJ2-3; 7 bases map to TRBD2. This CDR3 is 13 amino acids long. The junction had 2 bases not matched to a gene; V was cut back by 8 bases and J by 0 bases. Germline V gene sequence: CDR1 LGHDT, CDR2 YNNKEL (reference sequence).